This paragraph covers one TCR beta chain sequence. This entry belongs to a study of blood T cells in healthy people across ages. Sample-barcoded 5' priming and a J-beta primer mix drove a second PCR of about 7 to 12 cycles. TCRdb processed the 5' RACE reads anew with MiXCR; each CDR3 protein has one entry. The sample holds 550,000 to 750,000 distinct CDR3 sequences, around a fifth seen once. CDR1 is DFQATT, CDR2 SNEGSKA, per germline (reference sequence). Unmatched junction bases numbered 0, after V lost 0 bases and J lost 3 bases. The CDR3 is made up of 13 amino acids. The chain uses TRBV20-1 and TRBJ2-3; 7 bases agree with TRBD2. The TCR originated in a man between 65 and 85 years old in good health. Sequences were obtained from blood. CDR3 sequence (DNA): TGCAGTGCTAGAGATAGCGGGACAGATACGCAGTATTTT. Residues: CSARDSGTDTQYF.